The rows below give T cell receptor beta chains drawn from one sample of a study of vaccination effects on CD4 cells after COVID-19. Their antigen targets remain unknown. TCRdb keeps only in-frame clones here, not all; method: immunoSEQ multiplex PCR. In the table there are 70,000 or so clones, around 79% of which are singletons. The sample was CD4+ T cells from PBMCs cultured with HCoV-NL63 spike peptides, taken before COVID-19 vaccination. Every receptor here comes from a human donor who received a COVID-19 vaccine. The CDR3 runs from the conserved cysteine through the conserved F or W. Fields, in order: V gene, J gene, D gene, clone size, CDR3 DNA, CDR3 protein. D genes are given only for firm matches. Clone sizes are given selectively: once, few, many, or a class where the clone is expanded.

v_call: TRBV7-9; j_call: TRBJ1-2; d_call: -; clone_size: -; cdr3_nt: TGTGCCAGCAGCTATCAGGGGCCCATAAACTATGGCTACACCTTC; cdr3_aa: CASSYQGPINYGYTF
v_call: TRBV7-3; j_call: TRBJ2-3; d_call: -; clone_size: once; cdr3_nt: TGTGCCAGCAGCTTAACCCCTGGGACTGAGGCTAGCACAGATACGCAGTATTTT; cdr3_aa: CASSLTPGTEASTDTQYF
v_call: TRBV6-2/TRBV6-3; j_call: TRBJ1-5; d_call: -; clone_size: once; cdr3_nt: TGTGCCAGCAGTTACAGGACGGAAAATCAGCCCCAGCATTTT; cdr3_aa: CASSYRTENQPQHF
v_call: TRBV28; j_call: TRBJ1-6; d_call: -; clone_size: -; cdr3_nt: TGTGCCAGCAGTTTATGGGGGGGGAGCTCCTATAATTCACCCCTCCACTTT; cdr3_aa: CASSLWGGSSYNSPLHF
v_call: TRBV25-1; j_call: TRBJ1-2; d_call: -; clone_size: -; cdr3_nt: TGTGCCAGCAGTCGGTCGGGGGTTAACTATGGCTACACCTTC; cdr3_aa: CASSRSGVNYGYTF
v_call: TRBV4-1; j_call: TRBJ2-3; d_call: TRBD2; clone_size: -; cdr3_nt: TGCGCCAGCAGCTTATTCCCAGGACTAGCGGACGAAGGGGCAGATACGCAGTATTTT; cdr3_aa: CASSLFPGLADEGADTQYF
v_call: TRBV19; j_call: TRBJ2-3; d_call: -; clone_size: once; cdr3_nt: TGTGCCAGTAGTATTCAGGGTTTTTACGGAGATACGCAGTATTTT; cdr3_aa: CASSIQGFYGDTQYF
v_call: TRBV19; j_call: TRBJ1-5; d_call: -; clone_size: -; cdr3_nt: TGTGCCAGTGCGACTGGAAATAGCAATCAGCCCCAGCATTTT; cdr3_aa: CASATGNSNQPQHF
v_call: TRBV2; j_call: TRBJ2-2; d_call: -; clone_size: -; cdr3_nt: TGTGCCAGCAGTGCCCTTGGCAGGGGCACCGGGGAGCTGTTTTTT; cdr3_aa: CASSALGRGTGELFF
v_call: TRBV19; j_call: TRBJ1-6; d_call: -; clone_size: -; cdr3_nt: TGTGCCAGTAGTCCCGGACAGTTTTCACCCCTCCACTTT; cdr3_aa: CASSPGQFSPLHF
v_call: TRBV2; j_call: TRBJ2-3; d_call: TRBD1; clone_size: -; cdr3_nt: TGTGCCAGCACCCGGACAGGGAGCACAGATACGCAGTATTTT; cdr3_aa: CASTRTGSTDTQYF
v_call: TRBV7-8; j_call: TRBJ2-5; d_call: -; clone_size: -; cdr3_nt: TGTGCCAGCAGAGATTTGACAGGACCCCAAGAGACCCAGTACTTC; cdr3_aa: CASRDLTGPQETQYF
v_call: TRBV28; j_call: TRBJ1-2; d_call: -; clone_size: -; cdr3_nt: TGTGCCAGCAGTTTACGGGGCAGGGTCCCCGGCTATGGCTACACCTTC; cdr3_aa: CASSLRGRVPGYGYTF
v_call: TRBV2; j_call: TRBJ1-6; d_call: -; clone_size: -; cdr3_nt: TGTGCCAGCGGCCGGGCCTTAGTCAATTCACCCCTCCACTTT; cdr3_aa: CASGRALVNSPLHF
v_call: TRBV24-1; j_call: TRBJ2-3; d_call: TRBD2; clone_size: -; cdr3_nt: TGTGCCACCAGTGACAGGACTAGCGGGGGAATTAATACGCAGTATTTT; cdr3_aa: CATSDRTSGGINTQYF
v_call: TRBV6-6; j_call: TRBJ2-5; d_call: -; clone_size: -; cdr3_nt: TGTGCCAGCAGCCCCAGGGGAGGGCCTCCAGAGACCCAGTACTTC; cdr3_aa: CASSPRGGPPETQYF
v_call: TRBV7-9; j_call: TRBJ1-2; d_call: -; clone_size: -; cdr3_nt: TGTGCCAGCGGACTGGGTGGTAGCTATGGCTACACCTTC; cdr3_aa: CASGLGGSYGYTF